The present T cell receptor beta chain was sequenced within a study of blood T cell repertoires in COVID-19. On the study more broadly: Acute and convalescent COVID-19 specimens originated in the United States, Italy and Spain. Sources were T cells, B-cell-depleted T cells, or PBMCs; the material itself was cDNA or gDNA.

Authors' methods: The authors estimated nucleated cell counts from reference gene primer amplification. The table came from immunoSEQ multiplex PCR; TCRdb's copy has only in-frame clones and leaves some out. D and trimming were read from the DNA, whereas the V and J calls and clone size are those reported in that table. Among about 23,000 clones, around 90% were seen once, and the ten largest hold over 6%. The V gene lost 9 bases and the J gene lost 3 bases, with 24 bases spanning the gap. This CDR3 is 18 amino acids long. Germline CDR1 reads KGHSH; CDR2 reads LQKENI. Sequenced material: peripheral blood. The V call is TRBV18, the J call TRBJ2-6; a weak D match, TRBD1 (6 bases). The receptor's source is a woman older than 75 with active COVID-19. The CDR3 DNA sequence: TGTGCCAGTTTCAATCTTCGCTACAGGGTCGATGGGGCCAACGTCCTGACTTTC. This codes for CASFNLRYRVDGANVLTF.